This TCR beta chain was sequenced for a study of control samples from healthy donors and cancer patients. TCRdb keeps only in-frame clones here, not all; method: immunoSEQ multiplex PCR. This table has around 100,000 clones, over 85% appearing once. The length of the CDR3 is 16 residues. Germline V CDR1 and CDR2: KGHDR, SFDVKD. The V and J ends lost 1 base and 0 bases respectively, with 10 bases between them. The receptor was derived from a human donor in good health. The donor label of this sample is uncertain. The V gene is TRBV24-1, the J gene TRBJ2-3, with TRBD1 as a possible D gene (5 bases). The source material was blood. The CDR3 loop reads CATSDFGRDSTDTQYF. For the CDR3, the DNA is TGTGCCACCAGTGATTTCGGCAGGGATAGCACAGATACGCAGTATTTT.